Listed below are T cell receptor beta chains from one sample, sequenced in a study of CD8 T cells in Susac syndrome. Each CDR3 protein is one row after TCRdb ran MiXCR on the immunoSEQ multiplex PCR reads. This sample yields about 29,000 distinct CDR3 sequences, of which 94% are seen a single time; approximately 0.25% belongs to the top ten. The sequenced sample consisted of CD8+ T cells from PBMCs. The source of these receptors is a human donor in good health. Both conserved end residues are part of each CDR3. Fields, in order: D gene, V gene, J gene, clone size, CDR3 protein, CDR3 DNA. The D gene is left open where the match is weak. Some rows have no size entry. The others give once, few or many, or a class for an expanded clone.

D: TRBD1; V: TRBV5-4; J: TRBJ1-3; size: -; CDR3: CASSQRTGGNSGNTIYF; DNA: TGTGCCAGCAGCCAGAGGACAGGGGGCAATTCTGGAAACACCATATATTTT
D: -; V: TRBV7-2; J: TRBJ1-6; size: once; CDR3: CASKIQGLNSPLHF; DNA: TGTGCCAGCAAGATACAGGGTCTGAATTCACCCCTCCACTTT
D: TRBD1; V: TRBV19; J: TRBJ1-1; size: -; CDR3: CASSPDRGNTEAFF; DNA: TGTGCCAGTAGTCCCGACAGGGGGAACACTGAAGCTTTCTTT
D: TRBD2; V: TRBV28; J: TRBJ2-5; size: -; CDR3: CASSAGLAGGPETQYF; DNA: TGTGCCAGCAGTGCAGGACTAGCGGGGGGGCCCGAGACCCAGTACTTC
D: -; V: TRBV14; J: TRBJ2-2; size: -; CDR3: CASSPGGHTGELFF; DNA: TGTGCCAGCAGTCCCGGGGGGCACACCGGGGAGCTGTTTTTT
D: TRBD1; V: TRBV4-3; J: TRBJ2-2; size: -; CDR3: CASSHDRGIGELFF; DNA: TGCGCCAGCAGCCATGACAGGGGGATCGGGGAGCTGTTTTTT
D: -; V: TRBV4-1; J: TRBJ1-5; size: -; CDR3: CASSQGERPDQPQHF; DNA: TGCGCCAGCAGCCAAGGGGAGCGGCCAGATCAGCCCCAGCATTTT
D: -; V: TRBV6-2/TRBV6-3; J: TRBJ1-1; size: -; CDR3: CASSYSTWTEAFF; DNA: TGTGCCAGCAGTTACTCGACTTGGACTGAAGCTTTCTTT
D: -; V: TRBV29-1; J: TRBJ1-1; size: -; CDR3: CSVEGGTGPEAFF; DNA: TGCAGCGTTGAGGGGGGGACGGGGCCTGAAGCTTTCTTT
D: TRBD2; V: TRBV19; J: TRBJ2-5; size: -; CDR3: CASSSRGGDPNQETQYF; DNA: TGTGCCAGTAGTTCGCGGGGGGGGGACCCGAACCAAGAGACCCAGTACTTC
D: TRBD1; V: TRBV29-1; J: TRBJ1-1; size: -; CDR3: CSVGQGSDTEAFF; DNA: TGCAGCGTCGGACAGGGTTCGGACACTGAAGCTTTCTTT
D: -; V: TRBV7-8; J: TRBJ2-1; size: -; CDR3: CASRAQGNYNEQFF; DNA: TGTGCCAGCAGGGCTCAGGGCAACTACAATGAGCAGTTCTTC
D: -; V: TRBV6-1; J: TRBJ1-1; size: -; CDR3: CAVPEEAEAFF; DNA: TGTGCCGTCCCCGAGGAGGCTGAAGCTTTCTTT
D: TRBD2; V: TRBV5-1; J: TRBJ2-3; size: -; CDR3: CASSLLAKQDTQYF; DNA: TGCGCCAGCAGCTTACTAGCGAAGCAGGATACGCAGTATTTT
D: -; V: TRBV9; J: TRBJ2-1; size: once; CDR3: CASSLFWDSREKFF; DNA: TGTGCCAGCAGCCTATTCTGGGACTCTCGAGAGAAGTTCTTC
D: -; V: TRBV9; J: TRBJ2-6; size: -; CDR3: CASSGTNSGANVLTF; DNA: TGTGCCAGCAGCGGTACCAACTCTGGGGCCAACGTCCTGACTTTC
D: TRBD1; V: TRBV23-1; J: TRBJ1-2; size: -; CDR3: CASSQTPGQAKGYTF; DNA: TGCGCCAGCAGTCAAACCCCAGGACAGGCCAAGGGCTACACCTTC
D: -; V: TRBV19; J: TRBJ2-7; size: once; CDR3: CASSRTGNEQYF; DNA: TGTGCCAGTAGTCGAACAGGGAACGAGCAGTACTTC
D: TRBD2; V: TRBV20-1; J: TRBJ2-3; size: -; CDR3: CSARQLAEITDTQYF; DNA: TGCAGTGCTAGACAACTAGCGGAGATCACAGATACGCAGTATTTT
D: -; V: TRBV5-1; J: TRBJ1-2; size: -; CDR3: CASSLERSDYYGYTF; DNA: TGCGCCAGCAGCTTGGAAAGGAGCGACTATTATGGCTACACCTTC
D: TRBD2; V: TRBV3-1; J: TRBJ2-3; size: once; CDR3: CASTNRPPGGSDTQYF; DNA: TGTGCCAGCACCAACCGACCCCCGGGGGGGTCAGATACGCAGTATTTT
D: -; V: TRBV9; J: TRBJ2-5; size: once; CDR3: CASSVGRFEETQYF; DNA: TGTGCCAGCAGCGTAGGACGCTTCGAAGAGACCCAGTACTTC
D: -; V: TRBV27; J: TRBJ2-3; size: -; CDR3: CASSLVSARSTDTQYF; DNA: TGTGCCAGCAGTTTGGTTAGCGCCCGTAGCACAGATACGCAGTATTTT
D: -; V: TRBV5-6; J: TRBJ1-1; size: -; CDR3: CASSFRADTRVAFF; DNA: TGTGCCAGCAGCTTTAGGGCAGACACTCGTGTAGCTTTCTTT
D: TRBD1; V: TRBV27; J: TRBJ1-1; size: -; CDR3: CASRTGERNTEAFF; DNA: TGTGCCAGCAGGACAGGGGAAAGGAACACTGAAGCTTTCTTT
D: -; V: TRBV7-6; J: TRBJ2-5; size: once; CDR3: CASSLKRDRQETQYF; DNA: TGTGCCAGCAGCTTAAAGCGGGACAGACAAGAGACCCAGTACTTC
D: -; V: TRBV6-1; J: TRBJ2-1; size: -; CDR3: CASSEAGGASNEQFF; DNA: TGTGCCAGCAGTGAAGCAGGGGGAGCCTCCAATGAGCAGTTCTTC
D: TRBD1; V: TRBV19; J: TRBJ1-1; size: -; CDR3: CASSDWTGGGTEAFF; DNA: TGTGCCAGTAGTGACTGGACAGGAGGTGGAACTGAAGCTTTCTTT
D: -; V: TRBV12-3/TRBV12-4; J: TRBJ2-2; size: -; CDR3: CASSLGGTTGELFF; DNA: TGTGCCAGCAGTTTAGGGGGTACCACCGGGGAGCTGTTTTTT
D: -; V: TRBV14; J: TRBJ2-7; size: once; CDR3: CASSQLAGTYEQYF; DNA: TGTGCCAGCAGCCAACTGGCGGGAACCTACGAGCAGTACTTC
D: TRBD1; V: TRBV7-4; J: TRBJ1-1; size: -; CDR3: CASSLDLFTPRDRRTEAFF; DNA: TGTGCCAGCAGCTTAGACCTTTTCACTCCGAGGGACAGAAGAACTGAAGCTTTCTTT
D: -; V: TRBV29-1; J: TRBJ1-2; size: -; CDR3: CSVRQVSNYGYTF; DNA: TGCAGCGTTCGGCAGGTCTCTAACTATGGCTACACCTTC
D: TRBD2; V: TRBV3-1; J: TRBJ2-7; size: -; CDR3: CASSQVAGEVFYEQYF; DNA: TGTGCCAGCAGCCAAGTGGCGGGGGAGGTGTTTTACGAGCAGTACTTC
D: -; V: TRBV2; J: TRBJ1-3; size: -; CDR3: CASSEIRAGNTIYF; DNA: TGTGCCAGCAGTGAAATTAGGGCTGGAAACACCATATATTTT
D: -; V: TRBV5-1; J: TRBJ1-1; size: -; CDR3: CASALGGGLNTEAFF; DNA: TGCGCCAGCGCCTTAGGAGGGGGTTTAAACACTGAAGCTTTCTTT
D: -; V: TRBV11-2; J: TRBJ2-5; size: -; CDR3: CASSLRGGAETQYF; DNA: TGTGCCAGCAGCTTAAGGGGGGGGGCAGAGACCCAGTACTTC
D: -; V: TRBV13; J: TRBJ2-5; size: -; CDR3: CASSFPGRGETQYF; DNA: TGTGCCAGCAGCTTCCCGGGGAGAGGGGAGACCCAGTACTTC